A single sample gave rise to the 4 T cell receptor beta chains below, sequenced in a study of blood T cell repertoires in COVID-19. Data came from immunoSEQ multiplex PCR; TCRdb stores just in-frame clones and leaves some out. The data hold 200,000 to 250,000 clones, with approximately 87% observed a single time. Sequenced: PBMCs or T cells enriched from blood (not recorded which). Receptors originate from a woman aged 50 to 60 in a cohort exposed to, infected with or recovered from COVID-19 (not recorded which).

DNA for the CDR3: TGTGCCAGCAGCTTAGGAGCGGGGGGTAAAGAGACCCAGTACTTC. Translated, it gives CASSLGAGGKETQYF. This sequence joins TRBV7-3 and TRBJ2-5, with TRBD2 identical over 9 bases. The germline V gene encodes CDR1 SGHTA and CDR2 FQGTGA. J was trimmed by 3 bases and V by 2 bases; bases with no gene match: 4. There are 15 residues in the CDR3.

This rearrangement joins TRBV6-5 to TRBJ1-2; 7 bases agree with TRBD1. The germline V gene encodes CDR1 MNHEY and CDR2 SVGAGI. CDR3 length equals 15 residues. After removal of 2 bases from V and 0 bases from J, the junction contained 3 bases not matched to a gene. For the CDR3, the DNA is TGTGCCAGCAGTTACGGGGACAGAACTAACTATGGCTACACCTTC. This sequence encodes CASSYGDRTNYGYTF.

In its sample, this clone was seen once. The rearrangement joins TRBV28 to TRBJ1-5; D might be TRBD1 (5 bases). Germline assignment: CDR1 MDHEN and CDR2 SYDVKM. Trimming removed 4 bases at V and 0 bases at J, with 16 bases between. The CDR3 is made up of 17 amino acids. CDR3 nucleotide sequence: TGTGCCAGCAGTTCGTCGCGGGGGGGACGTAGCAATCAGCCCCAGCATTTT. This gives the protein CASSSSRGGRSNQPQHF.

The chain uses TRBV2 and TRBJ2-1; 10 bases map to TRBD1. V dropped 2 bases and J dropped 0; count of bases not matched to a gene: 4. This CDR3 is 17 amino acids long. Germline CDR1 and CDR2: SNHLY and FYNNEI. The CDR3 bases are TGTGCCAGCAGTGAACCGGACAGGGGGAGCTCCTACAATGAGCAGTTCTTC. The encoded protein is CASSEPDRGSSYNEQFF.